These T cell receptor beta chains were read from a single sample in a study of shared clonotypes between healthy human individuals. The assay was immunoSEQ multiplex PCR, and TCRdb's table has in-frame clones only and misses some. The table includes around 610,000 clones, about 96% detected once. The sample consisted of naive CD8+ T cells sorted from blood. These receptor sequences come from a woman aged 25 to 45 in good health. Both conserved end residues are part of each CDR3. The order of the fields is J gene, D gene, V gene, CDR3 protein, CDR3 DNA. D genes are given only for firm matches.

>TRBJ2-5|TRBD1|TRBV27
CASSLRGTGDKTQYF
TGTGCCAGCAGTCTCCGGGGGACAGGGGATAAGACCCAGTACTTC
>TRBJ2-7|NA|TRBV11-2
CASSLLAGPRAGQQYF
TGTGCCAGCAGCTTATTAGCCGGACCTCGCGCCGGGCAACAGTACTTC
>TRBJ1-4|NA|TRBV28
CASSLGTALFF
TGTGCCAGCAGTTTGGGCACTGCACTGTTTTTT
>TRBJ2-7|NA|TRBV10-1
CASSETGSSHEQYF
TGCGCCAGCAGCGAAACAGGGTCTTCCCACGAGCAGTACTTC
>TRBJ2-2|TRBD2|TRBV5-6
CASSLELAGHTGELFF
TGTGCCAGCAGCTTGGAACTAGCGGGCCACACCGGGGAGCTGTTTTTT
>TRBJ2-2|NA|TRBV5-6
CASSLPGAPTGELFF
TGTGCCAGCAGCCTCCCGGGGGCCCCCACCGGGGAGCTGTTTTTT
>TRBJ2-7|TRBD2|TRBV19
CASSRPGTSVFHEQYF
TGTGCCAGTAGTCGCCCCGGGACTAGCGTTTTCCACGAGCAGTACTTC
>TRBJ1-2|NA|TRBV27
CASSTLGTVGDGYTF
TGTGCCAGCAGTACCCTAGGGACGGTGGGGGATGGCTACACCTTC
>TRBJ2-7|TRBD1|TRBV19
CASSIGQGKVDEQYF
TGTGCCAGTAGTATCGGACAGGGTAAAGTCGACGAGCAGTACTTC
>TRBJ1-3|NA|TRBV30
CAMVGIPGNTIYF
TGTGCCATGGTAGGGATACCTGGAAACACCATATATTTT
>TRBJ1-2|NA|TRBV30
CAWSERTEVSYGNYGYTF
TGTGCCTGGAGTGAGAGGACCGAAGTCTCCTATGGTAACTATGGCTACACCTTC
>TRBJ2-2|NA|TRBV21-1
CASSVSDRANTGELFF
TGTGCCAGCAGCGTCTCGGACAGGGCGAACACCGGGGAGCTGTTTTTT
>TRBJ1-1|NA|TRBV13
CASMAGRLVNTEAFF
TGTGCCAGCATGGCAGGGCGTTTGGTGAACACTGAAGCTTTCTTT
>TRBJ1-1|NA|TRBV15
CATQVGGEHTEAFF
TGTGCCACCCAGGTTGGCGGGGAGCACACTGAAGCTTTCTTT